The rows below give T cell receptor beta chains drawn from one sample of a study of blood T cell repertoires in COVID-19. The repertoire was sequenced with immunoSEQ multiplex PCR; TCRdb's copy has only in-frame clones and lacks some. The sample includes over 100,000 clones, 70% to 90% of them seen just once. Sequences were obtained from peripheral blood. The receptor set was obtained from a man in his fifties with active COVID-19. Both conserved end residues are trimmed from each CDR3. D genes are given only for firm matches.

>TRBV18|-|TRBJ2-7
ASSKQSSSYEQY
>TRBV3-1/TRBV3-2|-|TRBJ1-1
ASSQSGSMNTEAF
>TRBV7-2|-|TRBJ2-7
ASSLSTGNNYEQY
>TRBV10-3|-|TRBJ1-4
AISGGRGVNEKLF
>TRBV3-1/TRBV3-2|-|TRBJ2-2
ASSPKRNRIWGGELF
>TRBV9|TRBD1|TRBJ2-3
ASSVGIQGVRDTQY
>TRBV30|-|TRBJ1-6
ATSGDNSPLH
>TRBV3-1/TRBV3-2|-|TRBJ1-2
ASSQGAWGAGGYT
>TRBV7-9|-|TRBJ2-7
ASSLAGGYEQY
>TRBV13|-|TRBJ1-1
ASSFEVRGTEAF
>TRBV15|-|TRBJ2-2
ATSRVGPGGTGELF
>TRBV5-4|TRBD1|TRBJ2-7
ASSFPGTGSVEQY
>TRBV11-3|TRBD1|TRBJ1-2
ASSLGAGQGVYGYT
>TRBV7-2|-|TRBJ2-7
ASSLDGSGGARDEQY
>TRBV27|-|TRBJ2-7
ASSLGAGDGDFSYEQY
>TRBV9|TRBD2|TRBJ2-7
ASAELAGVGEQY
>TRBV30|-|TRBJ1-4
AWRSTNEKLF
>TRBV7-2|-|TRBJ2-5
ASSPGWETQY
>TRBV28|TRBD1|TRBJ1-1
ASKRPGQADTEAF
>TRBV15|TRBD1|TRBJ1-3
ATSRTGGGNTIY
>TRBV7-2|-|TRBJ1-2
ASSPSTQTNYGYT
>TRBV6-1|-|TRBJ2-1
ASSEARGDEQF
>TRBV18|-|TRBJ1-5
ASSPGQYSNQPQH
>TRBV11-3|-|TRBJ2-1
ASSLGSNEQF
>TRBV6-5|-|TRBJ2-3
ASSYSLVGRDTQY
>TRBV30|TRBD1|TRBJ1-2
AWSEGTGEGSDYGYT
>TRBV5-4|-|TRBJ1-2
ASSVRTDYGYT
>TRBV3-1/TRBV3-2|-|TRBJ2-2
ASSQLRGELF
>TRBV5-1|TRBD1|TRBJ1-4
ASSLVGQSDNEKLF
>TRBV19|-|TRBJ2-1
ASSTGPGEQF
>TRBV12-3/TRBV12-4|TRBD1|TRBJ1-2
ASGTGIGYGYT
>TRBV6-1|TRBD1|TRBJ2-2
ASRSGTGEI
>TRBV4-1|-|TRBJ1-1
ASSQESTGNTEAF
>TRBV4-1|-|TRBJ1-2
ASSQDREGNYGYT
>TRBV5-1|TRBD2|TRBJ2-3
ASSSPQAGGPADTQY
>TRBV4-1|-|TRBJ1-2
ASSQAGNYGYT
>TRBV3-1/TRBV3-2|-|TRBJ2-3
ASSQGPLLGGTDTQY
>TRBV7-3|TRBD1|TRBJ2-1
ASSRTPGQGYNEQF
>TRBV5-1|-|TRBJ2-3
ASSPTTITDTQY
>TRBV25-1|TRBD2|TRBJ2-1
ATGAERGRSYNEQF
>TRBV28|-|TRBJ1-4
ASSTLTGLF
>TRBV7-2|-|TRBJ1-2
ASSVLNGYT
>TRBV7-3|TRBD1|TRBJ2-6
ASSLGQGLGANVLT
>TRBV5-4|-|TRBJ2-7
ASTPLGGSYEQY
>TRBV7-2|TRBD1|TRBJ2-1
ASSLARGLWNEQF
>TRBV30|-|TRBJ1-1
AWSVQGVSEAF
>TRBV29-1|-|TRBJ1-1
SVERGGTEAF
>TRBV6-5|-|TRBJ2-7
ASSAAGGVLYEQY
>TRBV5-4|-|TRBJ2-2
ASRAPNTGELF
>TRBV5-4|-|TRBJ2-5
ASSLAVDPVGETQY
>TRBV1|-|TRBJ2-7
TSSQRWGGSYEQY
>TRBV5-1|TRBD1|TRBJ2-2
ASGPDRAITGELF
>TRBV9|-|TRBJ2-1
ASSVEVREVEQF
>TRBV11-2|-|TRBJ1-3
ASSAGHSSGNTIY
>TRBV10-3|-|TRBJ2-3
AIRPRVGTDTQY
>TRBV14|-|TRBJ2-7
ASSPQWDNSPGEQY
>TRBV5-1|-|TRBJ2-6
ASRMGSAGSGANVLT
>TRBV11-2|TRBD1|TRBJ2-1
ASSLRTGGYNEQF
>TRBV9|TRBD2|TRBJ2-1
ASSVAIAGGVPEQF
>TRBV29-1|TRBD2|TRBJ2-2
SVRWASGGAHGELF